One sample yielded the 9 T cell receptor beta chains listed below, sequenced in a study of early T cells in non-severe SARS-CoV-2 infection. TCRdb ran MiXCR on the 5' RACE reads and lists one entry per CDR3 protein. The top ten hold 16% of the sample, which has about 38,000 distinct CDR3 sequences, roughly 4.5% seen once. The source material was whole blood. These TCRs come from an adult who was a healthcare worker with PCR-confirmed SARS-CoV-2 infection or an uninfected control (not recorded which).

This clonotype was recorded at least ten times. The genes are TRBV13 and TRBJ1-6; a weak D match, TRBD1 (5 bases). The germline V and J ends were trimmed by 5 bases and 6 bases, with 11 bases remaining between them. The germline V gene encodes CDR1 PRHDT and CDR2 FYEKMQ (reference sequence). This CDR3 has 14 residues. CDR3: CASSRGQLNSPLHF. The CDR3 DNA reads as TGTGCCAGCAGCCGCGGACAACTTAATTCACCCCTCCACTTT.

This clonotype was found many times. The rearrangement joins TRBV4-1 to TRBJ2-1; 8 nucleotides match TRBD2. CDR3 size: 19 residues. Germline values: CDR1 MGHRA, CDR2 YSYEKL. Trimming cost V 5 bases and J 4 bases; bases outside gene matches: 19. The CDR3 here is CASSARAGELPRVYNEQFF. CDR3 DNA: TGCGCCAGCAGCGCTCGAGCGGGGGAGCTACCGAGAGTATACAATGAGCAGTTCTTC.

This clonotype was found a few times. The CDR3 loop is CASGEPSTDTQYF. Here the CDR3 DNA reads TGTGCCAGCGGGGAACCTAGCACAGATACGCAGTATTTT. The genes are TRBV3-1 and TRBJ2-3; D is unclear. CDR3 size: 13 residues. CDR1 and CDR2 (germline): LGHDT, YNNKEL (reference sequence). With 8 bases removed from V and 0 bases from J, the gap between germline ends came to 9 bases.

In this sample, this clonotype turned up a few times. V is TRBV9 and J is TRBJ1-1; D is unresolved. V lost 0 bases and J lost 0, with 3 bases in between. Germline CDR1 SGDLS, CDR2 YYNGEE. CDR3 length: 13 residues. The CDR3 DNA sequence: TGTGCCAGCAGCGTAGCCATGAACACTGAAGCTTTCTTT. As protein: CASSVAMNTEAFF.

There are many counts of this clonotype. The chain combines TRBV11-2 with TRBJ2-1, with TRBD1 matching 7 bases. The CDR3 length is 16 residues. Looked up from germline, CDR1 is SGHAT and CDR2 is FQNNGV. The ends lost 5 bases at V and 2 bases at J; junction bases unmatched: 9. The CDR3 spells CASSLLRGRTYNEQFF. Written as DNA, the CDR3 is TGTGCCAGCAGCCTTCTTAGGGGGCGAACCTACAATGAGCAGTTCTTC.

V usage is TRBV7-9 and J usage is TRBJ2-7; D ambiguous. The V end lost 5 bases, the J end lost 0 bases, and 11 bases lay between the germline ends. The CDR3 runs to 14 residues. Germline V gene data show CDR1 as SEHNR and CDR2 as FQNEAQ (reference sequence). The CDR3: CASSREVDSYEQYF. CDR3 coding DNA: TGTGCCAGCAGCCGTGAGGTAGACTCCTACGAGCAGTACTTC.

The table lists this clonotype with a few counts. The CDR3 nucleotides are TGTGCCAGCAGCGTAGCCTCTGTTACAACTAATGAAAAACTGTTTTTT. This sequence encodes CASSVASVTTNEKLFF. This chain links TRBV9 with TRBJ1-4; D is unclear. The CDR3 contains 16 residues. Trimming pared 0 bases from V and 0 bases from J, leaving 9 bases between. Germline lookup yields CDR1 SGDLS and CDR2 YYNGEE.

V gene TRBV7-9 combines with J gene TRBJ1-1; no reliable D call. The germline V gene has CDR1 SEHNR and CDR2 FQNEAQ (reference sequence). V lost 3 bases and J 5 bases, leaving 10 bases between the germline ends. The CDR3 loop spans 13 amino acids. In DNA, the CDR3 is TGTGCCAGCAGCTTCGGCGGAAGAACTGAAGCTTTCTTT. Translated, it gives CASSFGGRTEAFF.

This clonotype was seen more than once but under ten times. The chain links TRBV7-9 to TRBJ2-7, with 8 bases fitting TRBD1. V lost 5 bases to trimming and J lost 5 bases; unmatched junction nucleotides: 5. CDR1 is SEHNR and CDR2 is FQNEAQ in the germline V gene (reference sequence). This CDR3 is built from 13 residues. The DNA for the CDR3 is TGTGCCAGCAGCCCGGAGGACAGGGACGAGCAGTACTTC. Translation: CASSPEDRDEQYF. The variable domain in full, completed from reference TRBV7-9 and TRBJ2-7, reads DTGVSQNPRHKITKRGQNVTFRCDPISEHNRLYWYRQTLGQGPEFLTYFQNEAQLEKSRLLSDRFSAERPKGSFSTLEIQRTEQGDSAMYLCASSPEDRDEQYFGPGTRLTVT.